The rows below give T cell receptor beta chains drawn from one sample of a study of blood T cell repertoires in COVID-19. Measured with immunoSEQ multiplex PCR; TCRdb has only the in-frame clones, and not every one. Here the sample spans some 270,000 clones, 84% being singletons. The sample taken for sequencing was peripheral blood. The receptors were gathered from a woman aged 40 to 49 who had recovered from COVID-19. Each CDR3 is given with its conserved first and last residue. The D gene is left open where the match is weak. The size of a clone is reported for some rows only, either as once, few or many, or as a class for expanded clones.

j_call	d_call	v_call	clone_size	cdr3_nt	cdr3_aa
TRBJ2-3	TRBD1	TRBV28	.	TGTGCCAGCAGTTTATCAGGGACAGGGCAGCATACGCAGTATTTT	CASSLSGTGQHTQYF
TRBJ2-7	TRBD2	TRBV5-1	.	TGCGCCAGCAGCTTAACGGGACTAGCGGAGTCCTACGAGCAGTACTTC	CASSLTGLAESYEQYF
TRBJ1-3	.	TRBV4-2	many	TGTGCCAGCAGCCAATTAGACAGCCCAGGAAACACCATATATTTT	CASSQLDSPGNTIYF
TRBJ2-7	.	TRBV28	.	TGTGCCAGCAGTTCAACAGTGTTCTACGAGCAGTACTTC	CASSSTVFYEQYF
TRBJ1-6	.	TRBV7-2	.	TGTGCCAGCACCCTAGGAGGGTATAATTCACCCCTCCACTTT	CASTLGGYNSPLHF
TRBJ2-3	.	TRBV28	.	TGTGCCAGCAGTTTAGGCGGGGTTAGCACAGATACGCAGTATTTT	CASSLGGVSTDTQYF
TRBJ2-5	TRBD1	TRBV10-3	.	TGTGCCATCAATCCGGGACAGGGTCACTTGGAGACCCAGTACTTC	CAINPGQGHLETQYF
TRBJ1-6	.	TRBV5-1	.	TGCGCCAGCAGCCCCCGGAATTCGGGTCCACCCCTCCACTTT	CASSPRNSGPPLHF
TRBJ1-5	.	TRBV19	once	TGTGCCAGTCGAGGGGGAACGCATAGCAATCAGCCCCAGCATTTT	CASRGGTHSNQPQHF
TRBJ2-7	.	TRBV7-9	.	TGTGCCAGCAGCCGAACCCAGGTCGGGGGGCAGCAGTACTTC	CASSRTQVGGQQYF
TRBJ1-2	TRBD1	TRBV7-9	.	TGTGCCAGCAGCCGGGGACAGGGGGCTGGTGGCTACACCTTC	CASSRGQGAGGYTF
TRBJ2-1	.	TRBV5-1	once	TGCGCCAGCAGCTTGGCCGTTTTAGCGGCCAATGAGCAGTTCTTC	CASSLAVLAANEQFF
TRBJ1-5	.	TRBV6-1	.	TGTGCCAGCAGTGAAGGGGGCAGTCGTAATCAGCCCCAGCATTTT	CASSEGGSRNQPQHF
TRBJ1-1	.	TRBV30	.	TGTGCCTGGAGTGTCAGTGAAGCTTTCTTT	CAWSVSEAFF
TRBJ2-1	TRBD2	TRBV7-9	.	TGTGCCAGCAGCCTAGGGGCGGGGGAATACAATGAGCAGTTCTTC	CASSLGAGEYNEQFF
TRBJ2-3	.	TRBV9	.	TGTGCCAGCAGCGTGGGGGGGCGATTCAGCACAGATACGCAGTATTTT	CASSVGGRFSTDTQYF
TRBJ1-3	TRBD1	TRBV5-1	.	TGCGCCAGCAGCTTGCTGCCAGGGGGCACTGGAAACACCATATATTTT	CASSLLPGGTGNTIYF
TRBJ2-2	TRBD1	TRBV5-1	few	TGCGCCAGCAGCTTGAGTAGGGGGCAAACCGGGGAGCTGTTTTTT	CASSLSRGQTGELFF
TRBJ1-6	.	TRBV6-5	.	TGTGCCAGCAGTTACTTCTCGGGGGACTATAATTCACCCCTCCACTTT	CASSYFSGDYNSPLHF
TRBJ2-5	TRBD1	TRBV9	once	TGTGCCAGCAGCGACCGACAGGGTTGGTTAGAGACCCAGTACTTC	CASSDRQGWLETQYF
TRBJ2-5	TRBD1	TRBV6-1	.	TGTGCCAGCAGTTTAACAGGGGTGGGGGAGACCCAGTACTTC	CASSLTGVGETQYF
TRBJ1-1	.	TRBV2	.	TGTGCCAGCAGTGACCCTAGGACTGAAGCTTTCTTT	CASSDPRTEAFF